Presented here are 23 T cell receptor beta chains from one specimen sequenced in a study of Graves' ophthalmopathy and Graves' hyperthyroidism. TCR beta CDR3 regions were amplified from RNA transcripts. The first round was an RT-PCR with HTBI primers, and the second round was a multiplex PCR. MiXCR, run by TCRdb on the multiplex PCR reads, gives a single entry per CDR3 protein. The top ten hold about 7% of the sample, which has roughly 400,000 distinct CDR3 sequences, 15% seen once. The sequenced sample was peripheral blood. These receptors all come from a woman under 30 with stable Graves' hyperthyroidism.

This clonotype was counted at least ten times. The V gene is TRBV6-1, the J gene TRBJ1-2; D call uncertain. This CDR3 comprises 14 residues. Trimming removed 4 bases from V and 2 bases from J, with 11 bases in between. Germline CDR1 is MNHNS and CDR2 is SASEGT. As DNA, the CDR3 is TGTGCCAGCAGTGGTGTCAAGGGAAACTATGGCTACACCTTC. Its protein product is CASSGVKGNYGYTF.

This clonotype was detected many times. The V call is TRBV6-5, the J call TRBJ1-2, with 9 bases matching TRBD1. V shed 2 bases and J 8 bases; nucleotides not matched to a gene: 9. Germline V gives CDR1 MNHEY, CDR2 SVGAGI. The CDR3 loop spans 15 amino acids. CDR3 region: CASSYRLGTGRGYTF. The DNA of the CDR3 is TGTGCCAGCAGTTACCGTCTCGGGACAGGGAGGGGCTACACCTTC.

The sample holds a few counts of this clonotype. V gene TRBV7-3 combines with J gene TRBJ2-2; D is possibly TRBD1 or TRBD2 (5 bases each). The V and J ends lost 2 bases and 4 bases respectively, with 17 bases between them. Germline V gene sequence: CDR1 SGHTA, CDR2 FQGTGA. The CDR3 sequence is 17 residues long. In nucleotides, the CDR3 is TGTGCCAGCAGCTTATTAACGGGACCGAGAGGCACCGGGGAGCTGTTTTTT. Amino acid sequence: CASSLLTGPRGTGELFF.

The table lists this clonotype with many counts. V usage is TRBV19 and J usage is TRBJ2-5, with 7 bases lining up with TRBD2. From germline, CDR1 is LNHDA and CDR2 SQIVND (reference sequence). CDR3 length equals 16 residues. The J segment lost 2 bases and the V segment lost 5 bases, leaving 11 bases of the junction unmatched. The CDR3 reads CASSAIRAGGQETQYF. Here the CDR3 DNA reads TGTGCCAGTAGTGCAATTAGGGCCGGGGGGCAAGAGACCCAGTACTTC.

The table lists this clonotype with a few counts. This chain links TRBV29-1 with TRBJ1-2; D remains unclear. The V gene lost 8 bases and the J gene lost 3 bases, with 22 bases spanning the gap. Germline CDR1 reads SQVTM; CDR2 reads ANQGSEA. There are 15 residues in the CDR3. CDR3 sequence: CSIYSPLKMDYGYTF. For the CDR3, the DNA is TGCAGCATTTACAGTCCCCTGAAGATGGACTATGGCTACACCTTC.

The V gene is TRBV28, the J gene TRBJ2-4; 10 bases map to TRBD2. CDR1 is MDHEN and CDR2 is SYDVKM in the germline V gene. The V gene end was trimmed by 3 bases and the J gene end by 4 bases; junction bases not matched to a gene: 3. This CDR3 region has 15 residues. The CDR3 nucleotides read TGTGCCAGCAGTTTGGTAGCGGGAGGTAAAAACATTCAGTACTTC. It specifies CASSLVAGGKNIQYF.

J is TRBJ2-5 and V is TRBV5-4; 14 positions match TRBD2. The J call may be wrong; the DNA end is better matched by TRBJ2-7. The germline V gene encodes CDR1 SGHNT and CDR2 YYREEE (reference sequence). This CDR3 has 16 residues. CDR3 in amino acids: CASSFPTSGGAYEQYF. The CDR3 coding sequence is TGTGCCAGCAGCTTTCCGACTAGCGGGGGGGCCTACGAGCAGTACTTC.

This clonotype was seen ten or more times. This rearrangement joins TRBV12-3 or TRBV12-4 to TRBJ1-1, with a weak D call TRBD1 (6 bases). The CDR3 has 16 residues. V was clipped by 8 bases and J by 1 base, with 20 bases between them. The CDR3 bases are TGTGCCAGCCTCCCTTCGCTAGGGGGGAAGAACACTGAAGCTTTCTTT. As protein: CASLPSLGGKNTEAFF.

Ten or more counts support this clonotype. The rearrangement joins TRBV24-1 to TRBJ2-7; 8 nucleotides align to TRBD1. The CDR3 extends over 15 amino acids. The J segment lost 4 bases and the V segment lost 3 bases, leaving 7 bases of the junction unmatched. Germline lookup yields CDR1 KGHDR and CDR2 SFDVKD. This CDR3 reads CATSDRDRPLYEQYF. The CDR3 DNA reads TGTGCCACCAGTGATCGGGACAGGCCTTTATACGAGCAGTACTTC.

This clonotype came up a few times. This CDR3 is CASSFGREAETQYF. CDR3 nucleotides: TGTGCCAGCAGTTTTGGACGGGAGGCGGAGACCCAGTACTTC. V usage is TRBV6-2 or TRBV6-3 and J usage is TRBJ2-5, with 7 nucleotides matching TRBD2. Looked up from germline, CDR1 is MNHEY and CDR2 is SVGEGT. The CDR3 contains 14 residues. Losses at the gene ends were 4 bases for V and 5 bases for J; bases not matched to a gene: 7.

The chain recombines TRBV7-2 with TRBJ1-5; D not certain. Germline V CDR1 and CDR2: SGHTA, FQGNSA. The CDR3 has 15 amino acids. V was cut by 5 bases and J by 2 bases, with 13 bases left in between. CDR3: CASSPRAERNQPQHF. DNA for the CDR3: TGTGCCAGCAGCCCCCGAGCGGAGCGCAATCAGCCCCAGCATTTT.

This clonotype came up many times. This rearrangement joins TRBV7-2 to TRBJ1-5, with D unclear. The CDR3 covers 14 residues. From germline, CDR1 is SGHTA and CDR2 FQGNSA. Trimming pared 1 base from V and 4 bases from J, leaving 8 bases between. CDR3 bases: TGTGCCAGCAGCTTAGGTAACGGTAATCAGCCCCAGCATTTT. It encodes CASSLGNGNQPQHF.

In its sample, this clonotype was seen many times. The chain is built from TRBV7-2 and TRBJ1-5; perhaps TRBD1 as D (6 bases). Per the germline V gene, CDR1 is SGHTA and CDR2 is FQGNSA. Trimming shortened V by 4 bases and J by 3 bases, and 10 bases separated the two germline ends. There are 14 residues in the CDR3. The CDR3 DNA sequence: TGTGCCAGCAGCTCTCGACAGGTCAATCAGCCCCAGCATTTT. This encodes CASSSRQVNQPQHF.

The table lists this clonotype with many counts. The chain joins TRBV12-3 or TRBV12-4 to TRBJ1-1; D uncertain. Trimming cost V 4 bases and J 5 bases, with 14 bases left between them. There are 14 residues in the CDR3. Here the CDR3 DNA reads TGTGCCAGCAGTTACGACGGGAGTGGTACTGAAGCTTTCTTT. Encoded protein: CASSYDGSGTEAFF.

This clonotype was found many times. The V and J genes are TRBV7-9 and TRBJ1-1, with TRBD1 as a possible D gene (5 bases). V dropped 3 bases and J dropped 7 bases, with 12 bases sitting between them. Per germline, CDR1 SEHNR and CDR2 FQNEAQ (reference sequence). The CDR3 has 13 amino acids. The CDR3 reads CASSFGQGGEAFF. In DNA, the CDR3 is TGTGCCAGCAGCTTCGGGCAGGGAGGTGAAGCTTTCTTT.

In this sample, this clonotype turned up a few times. V and J are TRBV12-3 or TRBV12-4 and TRBJ1-1; D unclear. CDR3 length: 13 residues. V lost 1 base and J 6 bases, leaving 9 bases between the germline ends. CDR3 coding DNA: TGTGCCAGCAGTTTAGGAGGGAATTCTGAAGCTTTCTTT. Protein sequence: CASSLGGNSEAFF.

Many counts were recorded for this clonotype. The V gene is TRBV12-3 or TRBV12-4, the J gene TRBJ2-7; D ambiguous. Trimming removed 0 bases from V and 7 bases from J, with 13 bases in between. The CDR3 is 14 amino acids. DNA of the CDR3: TGTGCCAGCAGTTTAGCGCCGTTCGAACGTGAGCAGTACTTC. As protein: CASSLAPFEREQYF.

The chain employs TRBV12-3 or TRBV12-4 and TRBJ2-2; D unclear. The CDR3 has 13 amino acids. Trimming removed 2 bases from V and 6 bases from J, with 7 bases in between. The chain's CDR3 is CASSLSKAGELFF. CDR3 DNA sequence: TGTGCCAGCAGTTTATCGAAAGCCGGGGAGCTGTTTTTT.

This clonotype appeared many times. An end of the junction does not agree with germline; a read error may underlie this. J is TRBJ1-5 and V is TRBV12-3 or TRBV12-4; D may be TRBD1 (5 bases). The CDR3 contains 14 residues. CDR3 sequence: CASSLARTLQPQHF. The CDR3 DNA reads TGTGCCAGCAGTCTAGCCCGGACACTTCAGCCCCAGCATTTT.

The chain combines TRBV2 with TRBJ2-7, with 11 bases fitting TRBD2. The CDR3 runs to 15 residues. The V gene's germline CDR1 is SNHLY and CDR2 FYNNEI. The ends lost 4 bases at V and 6 bases at J; junction bases unmatched: 8. The CDR3 bases are TGTGCCAGCAGTGGCTATAGCGGGGGGGCTGGCGAGCAGTACTTC. Encoded protein: CASSGYSGGAGEQYF.

The V gene is TRBV18, the J gene TRBJ1-1; D may be TRBD1 (6 bases). The V and J ends lost 5 bases and 5 bases respectively, with 15 bases between them. The CDR3 runs to 14 residues. Looked up from germline, CDR1 is KGHSH and CDR2 is LQKENI. CDR3 sequence reads: CASSARGASTEAFF. As DNA, the CDR3 is TGTGCCAGCTCAGCTAGGGGGGCAAGTACTGAAGCTTTCTTT.

This clonotype was picked up many times. The V gene is TRBV20-1, the J gene TRBJ1-1, with D maybe TRBD1 (5 bases). Deletions cut 0 bases from V and 14 bases from J, with 13 bases between. CDR1 is DFQATT and CDR2 is SNEGSKA in the germline V gene (reference sequence). The CDR3 runs 11 residues. The CDR3 DNA reads as TGCAGTGCTAGAGATCGGGAGGGGACCTTCTTT. Protein: CSARDREGTFF.

Ten or more counts support this clonotype. The chain employs TRBV2 and TRBJ2-7; D gene ambiguous. Trimming removed 1 base at V and 0 bases at J, with 7 bases between. This CDR3 contains 14 residues. Germline V CDR1 and CDR2: SNHLY, FYNNEI. DNA for the CDR3: TGTGCCAGCAGTGAAGTGCTCGGCTCCTACGAGCAGTACTTC. It yields the protein CASSEVLGSYEQYF.